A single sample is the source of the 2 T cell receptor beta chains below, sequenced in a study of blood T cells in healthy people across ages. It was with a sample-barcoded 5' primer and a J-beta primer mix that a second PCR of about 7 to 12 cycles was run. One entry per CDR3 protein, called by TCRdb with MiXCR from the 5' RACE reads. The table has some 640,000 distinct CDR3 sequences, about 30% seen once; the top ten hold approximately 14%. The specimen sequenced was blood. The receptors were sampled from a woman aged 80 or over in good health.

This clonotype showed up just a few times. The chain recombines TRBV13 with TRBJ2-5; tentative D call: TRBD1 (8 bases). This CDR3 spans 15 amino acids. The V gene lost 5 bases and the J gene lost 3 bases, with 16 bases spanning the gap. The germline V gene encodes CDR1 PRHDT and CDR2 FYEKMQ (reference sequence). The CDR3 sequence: CASSRNTGGEETQYF. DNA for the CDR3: TGTGCCAGCAGCCGAAATACAGGGGGGGAAGAGACCCAGTACTTC.

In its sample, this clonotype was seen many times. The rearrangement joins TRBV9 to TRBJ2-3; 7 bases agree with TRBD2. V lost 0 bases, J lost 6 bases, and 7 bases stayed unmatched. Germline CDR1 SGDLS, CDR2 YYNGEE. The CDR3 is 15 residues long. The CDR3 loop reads CASSVGVRRGDTQYF. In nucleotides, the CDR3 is TGTGCCAGCAGCGTAGGGGTAAGGCGGGGGGATACGCAGTATTTT.